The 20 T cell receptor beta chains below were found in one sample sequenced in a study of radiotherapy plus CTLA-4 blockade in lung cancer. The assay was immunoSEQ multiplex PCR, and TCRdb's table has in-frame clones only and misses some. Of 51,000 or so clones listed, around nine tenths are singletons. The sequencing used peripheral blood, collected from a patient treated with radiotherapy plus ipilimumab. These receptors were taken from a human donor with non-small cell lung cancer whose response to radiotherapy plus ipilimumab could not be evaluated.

The CDR3 region is CASTFSGGSYETQYF. CDR3 sequence (DNA): TGTGCCAGCACCTTTAGCGGGGGGAGTTACGAGACCCAGTACTTC. The chain carries TRBV6-6 and TRBJ2-5; 10 nucleotides line up with TRBD2. The CDR3 sequence is 15 residues long. V shed 7 bases and J 5 bases; nucleotides not matched to a gene: 10. Germline-derived CDR1 and CDR2 are MNHNY and SVGAGI (reference sequence).

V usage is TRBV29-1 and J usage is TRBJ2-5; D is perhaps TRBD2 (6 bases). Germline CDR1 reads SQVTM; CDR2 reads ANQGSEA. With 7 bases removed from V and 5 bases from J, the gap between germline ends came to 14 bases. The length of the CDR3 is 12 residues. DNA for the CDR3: TGCAGCGCCGGGACTTATCCGGAGACCCAGTACTTC. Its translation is CSAGTYPETQYF. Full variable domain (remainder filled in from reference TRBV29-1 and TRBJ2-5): SAVISQKPSRDICQRGTSLTIQCQVDSQVTMMFWYRQQPGQSLTLIATANQGSEATYESGFVIDKFPISRPNLTFSTLTVSNMSPEDSSIYLCSAGTYPETQYFGPGTRLLVL.

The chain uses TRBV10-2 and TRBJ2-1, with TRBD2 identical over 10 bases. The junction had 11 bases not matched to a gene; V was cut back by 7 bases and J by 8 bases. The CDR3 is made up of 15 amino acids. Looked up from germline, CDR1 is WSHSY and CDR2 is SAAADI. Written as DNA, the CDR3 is TGCGCCAGCATGTCAGCTAGCGGGAGAGGCGATGAGCAGTTCTTC. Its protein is CASMSASGRGDEQFF.

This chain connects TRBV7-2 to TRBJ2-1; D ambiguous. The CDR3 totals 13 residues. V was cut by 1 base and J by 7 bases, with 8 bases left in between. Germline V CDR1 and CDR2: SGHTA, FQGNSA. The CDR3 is CASSLVVDNEQFF. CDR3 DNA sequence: TGTGCCAGCAGCTTAGTGGTAGATAATGAGCAGTTCTTC.

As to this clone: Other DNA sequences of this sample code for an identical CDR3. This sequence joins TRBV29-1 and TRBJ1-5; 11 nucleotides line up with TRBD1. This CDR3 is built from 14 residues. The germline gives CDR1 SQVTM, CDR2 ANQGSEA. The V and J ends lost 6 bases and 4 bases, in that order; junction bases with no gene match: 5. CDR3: CSVTGTGGNQPQHF. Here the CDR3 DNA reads TGCAGCGTAACCGGGACAGGGGGGAATCAGCCCCAGCATTTT.

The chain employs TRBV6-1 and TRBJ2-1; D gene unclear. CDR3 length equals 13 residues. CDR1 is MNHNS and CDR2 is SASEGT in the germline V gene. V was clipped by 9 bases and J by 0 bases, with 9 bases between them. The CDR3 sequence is CASVPSSYNEQFF. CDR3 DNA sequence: TGTGCCAGTGTACCGAGCTCCTACAATGAGCAGTTCTTC.

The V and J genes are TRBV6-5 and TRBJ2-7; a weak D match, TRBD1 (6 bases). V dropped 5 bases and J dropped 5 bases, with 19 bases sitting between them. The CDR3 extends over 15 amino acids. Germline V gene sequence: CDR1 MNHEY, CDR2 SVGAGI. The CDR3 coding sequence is TGTGCCAGCAGTCGACAGCGACCAGGGGTGAACGAGCAGTACTTC. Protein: CASSRQRPGVNEQYF.

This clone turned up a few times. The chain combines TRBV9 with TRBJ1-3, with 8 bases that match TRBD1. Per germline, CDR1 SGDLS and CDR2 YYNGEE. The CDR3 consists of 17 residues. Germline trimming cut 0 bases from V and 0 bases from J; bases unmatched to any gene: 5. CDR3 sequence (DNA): TGTGCCAGCAGCGTAGCCGGGACAGGACGCTCTGGAAACACCATATATTTT. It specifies CASSVAGTGRSGNTIYF.

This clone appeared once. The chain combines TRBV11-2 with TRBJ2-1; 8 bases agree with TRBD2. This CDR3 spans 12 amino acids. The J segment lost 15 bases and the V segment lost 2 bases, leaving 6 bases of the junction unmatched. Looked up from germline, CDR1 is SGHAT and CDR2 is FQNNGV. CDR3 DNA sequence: TGTGCCAGCAGCTTAAGTGGACTAGCTCTGTTCTTC. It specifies CASSLSGLALFF. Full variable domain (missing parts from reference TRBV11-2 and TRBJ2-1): EAGVAQSPRYKIIEKRQSVAFWCNPISGHATLYWYQQILGQGPKLLIQFQNNGVVDDSQLPKDRFSAERLKGVDSTLKIQPAKLEDSAVYLCASSLSGLALFFGPGTRLTVL.

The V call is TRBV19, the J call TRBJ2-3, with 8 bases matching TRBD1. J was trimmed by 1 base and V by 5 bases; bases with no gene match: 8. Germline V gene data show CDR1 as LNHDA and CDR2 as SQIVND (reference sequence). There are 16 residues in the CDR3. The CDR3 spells CASSPIQGAGTDTQYF. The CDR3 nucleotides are TGTGCCAGTAGTCCTATCCAGGGGGCCGGCACAGATACGCAGTATTTT.

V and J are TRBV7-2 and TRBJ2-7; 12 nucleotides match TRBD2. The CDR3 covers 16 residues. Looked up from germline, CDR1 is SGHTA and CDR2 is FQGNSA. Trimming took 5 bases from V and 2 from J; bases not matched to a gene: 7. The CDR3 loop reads CASSPGPSGGAYEQYF. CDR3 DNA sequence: TGTGCCAGCAGCCCAGGACCTAGCGGGGGGGCCTACGAGCAGTACTTC.

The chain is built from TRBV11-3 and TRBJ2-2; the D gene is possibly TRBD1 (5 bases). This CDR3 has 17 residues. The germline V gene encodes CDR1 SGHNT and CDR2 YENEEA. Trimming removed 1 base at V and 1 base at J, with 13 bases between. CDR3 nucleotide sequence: TGTGCCAGCAGCTTAGCCCCAGGGTCCGGGAACACCGGGGAGCTGTTTTTT. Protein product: CASSLAPGSGNTGELFF.

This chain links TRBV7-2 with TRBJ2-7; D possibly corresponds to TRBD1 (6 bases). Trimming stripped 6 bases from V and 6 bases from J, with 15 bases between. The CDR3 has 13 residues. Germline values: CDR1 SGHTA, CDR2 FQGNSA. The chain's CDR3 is CASSSLRGSEQYF. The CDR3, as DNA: TGTGCCAGCAGTTCCCTAAGGGGGTCCGAGCAGTACTTC.

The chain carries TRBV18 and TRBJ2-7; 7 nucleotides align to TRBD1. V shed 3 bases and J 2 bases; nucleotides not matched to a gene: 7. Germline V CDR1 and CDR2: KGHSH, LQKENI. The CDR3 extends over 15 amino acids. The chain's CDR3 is CASSPLEGAPYEQYF. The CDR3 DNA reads TGTGCCAGCTCACCGCTCGAGGGGGCTCCCTACGAGCAGTACTTC.

DNA for the CDR3: TGTGCCTGGAGTTCCGAGGCAGATACGCAGTATTTT. Translation gives CAWSSEADTQYF. J is TRBJ2-3 and V is TRBV30; unclear D gene. Germline V gene lookup returns CDR1 GTSNPN and CDR2 SVGIG (reference sequence). CDR3 length equals 12 residues. V lost 2 bases to trimming and J lost 4 bases, with 7 bases between them.

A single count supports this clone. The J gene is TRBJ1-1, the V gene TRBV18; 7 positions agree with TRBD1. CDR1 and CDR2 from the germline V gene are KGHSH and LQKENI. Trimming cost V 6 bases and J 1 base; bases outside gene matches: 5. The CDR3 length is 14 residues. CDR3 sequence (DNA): TGTGCCAGCTCGTGGGGACAGAAGAACACTGAAGCTTTCTTT. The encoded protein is CASSWGQKNTEAFF.

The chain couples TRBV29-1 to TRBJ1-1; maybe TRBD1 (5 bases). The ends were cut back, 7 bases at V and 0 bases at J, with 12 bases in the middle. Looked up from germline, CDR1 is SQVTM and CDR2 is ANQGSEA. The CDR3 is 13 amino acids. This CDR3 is CSARTPMNTEAFF. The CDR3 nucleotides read TGCAGCGCCAGGACACCCATGAACACTGAAGCTTTCTTT.

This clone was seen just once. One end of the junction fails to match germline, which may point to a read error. For the CDR3, the DNA is TGTGCTAGTGGTATTTACACTGAGCAGTTCTTC. Protein: CASGIYTEQFF. This chain links TRBV12-5 with TRBJ2-1; no definite D call. The CDR3 has 11 residues. CDR1 LGHNT and CDR2 FRNRAP come from the germline V gene.

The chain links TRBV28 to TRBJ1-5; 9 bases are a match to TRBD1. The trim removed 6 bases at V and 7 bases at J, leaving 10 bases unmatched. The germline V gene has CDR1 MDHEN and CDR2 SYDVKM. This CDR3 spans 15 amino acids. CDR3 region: CASRSTGGLGQPQHF. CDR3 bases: TGTGCCAGCAGGTCGACAGGGGGGCTGGGGCAGCCCCAGCATTTT.

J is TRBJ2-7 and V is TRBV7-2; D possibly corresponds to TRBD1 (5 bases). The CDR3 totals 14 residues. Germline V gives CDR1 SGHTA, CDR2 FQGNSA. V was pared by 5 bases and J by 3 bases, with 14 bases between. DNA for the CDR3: TGTGCCAGCAGCGAATACAAGGGGCTCTACGAGCAGTACTTC. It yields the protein CASSEYKGLYEQYF.